Listed here are 27 T cell receptor beta chains from one sample, sequenced in a study of blood T cell repertoires in COVID-19. Data came from immunoSEQ multiplex PCR; TCRdb stores just in-frame clones and leaves some out. This sample has 100,000 to 150,000 clones, with roughly 89% found just once. The specimen sequenced was peripheral blood. The receptor source for this set is a man in his 60s with COVID-19, enrolled during active disease.

This clone showed up just once. The J gene is TRBJ2-3, the V gene TRBV6-4; D is uncertain. CDR3 length: 13 amino acids. V gave up 3 bases and J gave up 0 bases, with 4 bases separating them. Looked up from germline, CDR1 is MRHNA and CDR2 is SNTAGT. The CDR3 DNA sequence: TGTGCCAGCAGTGAACAGAGCACAGATACGCAGTATTTT. Its translation: CASSEQSTDTQYF.

The chain is built from TRBV27 and TRBJ1-5, with D unresolved. This CDR3 is built from 14 residues. Trimming removed 2 bases at V and 1 base at J, with 6 bases between. Germline V CDR1 and CDR2: MNHEY, SMNVEV (reference sequence). CDR3 loop: CASSLMGSNQPQHF. The CDR3, as DNA: TGTGCCAGCAGTTTAATGGGCAGCAATCAGCCCCAGCATTTT.

The rearrangement uses TRBV11-3 and TRBJ1-1, with D perhaps TRBD1 (6 bases). The CDR3 covers 11 residues. The V end was cut by 10 bases, the J end by 11 bases, with 17 bases between. The germline CDR1 and CDR2 sequences are SGHNT and YENEEA. This chain's CDR3 is CANPQGQYAFF. CDR3 DNA: TGTGCCAACCCACAAGGACAGTACGCTTTCTTT.

The rearrangement links TRBV6-1 to TRBJ1-2; D call uncertain. CDR1 is MNHNS and CDR2 is SASEGT in the germline V gene. Trimming removed 3 bases at V and 7 bases at J, with 9 bases between. The CDR3 covers 12 residues. The CDR3 bases are TGTGCCAGCAGTGAGCGAGGGCCTGGCTACACCTTC. Protein product: CASSERGPGYTF.

The chain links TRBV28 to TRBJ1-2; 7 nucleotides agree with TRBD1. The V segment lost 7 bases and the J segment 2 bases; nucleotides outside the gene matches: 7. This CDR3 is built from 14 residues. CDR1 and CDR2 (germline): MDHEN, SYDVKM. The CDR3, as DNA: TGTGCCAGCACCCCGACAGGGCGGAACTATGGCTACACCTTC. Translation: CASTPTGRNYGYTF.

This chain links TRBV30 with TRBJ1-4, with 8 bases aligning to TRBD1. V trimming: 1 base; J trimming: 11 bases; junction bases outside the gene matches: 9. The CDR3 runs to 14 residues. Germline V CDR1 and CDR2: GTSNPN, SVGIG (reference sequence). The chain's CDR3 is CAWSGGQGAGKLFF. The CDR3 DNA reads TGTGCCTGGAGTGGTGGGCAGGGGGCAGGGAAACTGTTTTTT. Using reference TRBV30 and TRBJ1-4 for the parts outside the CDR3, the full variable domain is SQTIHQWPATLVQPVGSPLSLECTVEGTSNPNLYWYRQAAGRGLQLLFYSVGIGQISSEVPQNLSASRPQDRQFILSSKKLLLSDSGFYLCAWSGGQGAGKLFFGSGTQLSVL.

The chain carries TRBV7-9 and TRBJ2-1; 8 bases map to TRBD2. This CDR3 has 16 amino acids. With 4 bases clipped from V and 7 bases from J, the junction kept 12 bases outside the gene matches. The V gene's germline CDR1 is SEHNR and CDR2 FQNEAQ (reference sequence). In DNA form, the CDR3 reads TGTGCCAGCAGCTCCCAAGGCGGGGGGTGGGGAAATGAGCAGTTCTTC. This translates into CASSSQGGGWGNEQFF.

The V call is TRBV5-6, the J call TRBJ1-5; D might be TRBD1 (5 bases). Deletions cut 4 bases from V and 0 bases from J, with 14 bases between. Germline CDR1 and CDR2: SGHDT and YYEEEE. The CDR3 has 16 amino acids. The CDR3 protein is CASSLLGVGSNQPQHF. The CDR3 DNA sequence: TGTGCCAGCAGCCTCCTAGGGGTCGGTAGCAATCAGCCCCAGCATTTT.

As DNA, the CDR3 is TGTGCCAGCAGCCTCATTAGGGACAGCTCCTATGGCTACACCTTC. Protein sequence: CASSLIRDSSYGYTF. The chain uses TRBV7-6 and TRBJ1-2; 7 bases map to TRBD1. J was trimmed by 4 bases and V by 5 bases; bases with no gene match: 10. Germline V CDR1 and CDR2: SGHVS, FNYEAQ. CDR3 length: 15 amino acids.

The V and J genes are TRBV7-9 and TRBJ1-5, with TRBD1 matching 7 bases. Trimming at V came to 5 bases and at J to 3 bases, leaving 4 bases not matched to a gene. This CDR3 spans 14 amino acids. Germline lookup yields CDR1 SEHNR and CDR2 FQNEAQ (reference sequence). The CDR3 protein is CASSLTGSNQPQHF. CDR3 DNA: TGTGCCAGCAGCCTGACAGGGTCCAATCAGCCCCAGCATTTT.

This chain uses TRBV7-2 with TRBJ1-5; TRBD1 aligns across 10 bases. The V segment lost 5 bases and the J segment 2 bases; nucleotides outside the gene matches: 3. CDR1 is SGHTA and CDR2 is FQGNSA in the germline V gene. The CDR3 is made up of 15 amino acids. Written as DNA, the CDR3 is TGTGCCAGCAGCGCCGGGACAGGGGGCAATCAGCCCCAGCATTTT. Amino acid sequence: CASSAGTGGNQPQHF.

The chain links TRBV3-1 (or the pseudogene TRBV3-2) to TRBJ1-1; 8 bases align to TRBD1. The germline V gene encodes CDR1 LGHDT and CDR2 YNNKEL (reference sequence). This CDR3 has 15 amino acids. Trimming removed 5 bases from V and 3 bases from J; junction bases left unmatched: 8. CDR3 residues: CASSSPGGRDTEAFF. The CDR3 DNA is TGTGCCAGCAGCTCCCCAGGGGGCCGGGACACTGAAGCTTTCTTT.

The V call is TRBV27, the J call TRBJ2-7, with TRBD1 matching 7 bases. Germline V lookup: CDR1 MNHEY, CDR2 SMNVEV (reference sequence). The CDR3 is 15 amino acids. V was pared by 2 bases and J by 2 bases, with 6 bases of the junction left unmatched. CDR3 sequence: CASSLLQGTPYEQYF. The CDR3 DNA reads TGTGCCAGCAGTTTACTACAGGGGACCCCCTACGAGCAGTACTTC.

The chain recombines TRBV27 with TRBJ2-7; 7 nucleotides align to TRBD1. Looked up from germline, CDR1 is MNHEY and CDR2 is SMNVEV (reference sequence). This CDR3 comprises 17 residues. Trimming removed 4 bases from V and 5 bases from J; junction bases left unmatched: 17. CDR3 loop: CASSSPRTGEIPNEQYF. The CDR3 nucleotides read TGTGCCAGCAGTTCGCCAAGGACAGGAGAAATCCCTAACGAGCAGTACTTC.

V is TRBV6-1 and J is TRBJ2-5, with a weak D call TRBD2 (7 bases). The V gene's germline CDR1 is MNHNS and CDR2 SASEGT. CDR3 length equals 16 residues. The V end lost 1 base, the J end lost 4 bases, and 16 bases lay between the germline ends. The CDR3 is CASSEVGGGVLETQYF. The CDR3 DNA sequence: TGTGCCAGCAGTGAAGTCGGAGGGGGGGTTCTAGAGACCCAGTACTTC.

The rearrangement links TRBV19 to TRBJ1-4; D uncertain. Germline values: CDR1 LNHDA, CDR2 SQIVND (reference sequence). V dropped 6 bases and J dropped 4 bases, with 6 bases sitting between them. The CDR3 is made up of 12 amino acids. The CDR3 DNA reads as TGTGCCAGTAGCGGGAGTAATGAAAAACTGTTTTTT. Residues: CASSGSNEKLFF.

V is TRBV11-2 and J is TRBJ2-5; 8 bases match TRBD2. With 1 base clipped from V and 2 bases from J, the junction kept 3 bases outside the gene matches. The CDR3 totals 15 residues. Germline values: CDR1 SGHAT, CDR2 FQNNGV. The chain's CDR3 is CASSLAGGEQETQYF. The CDR3, as DNA: TGTGCCAGCAGCTTAGCGGGAGGGGAGCAAGAGACCCAGTACTTC. Supplemented by reference TRBV11-2 and TRBJ2-5, the full variable domain reads EAGVAQSPRYKIIEKRQSVAFWCNPISGHATLYWYQQILGQGPKLLIQFQNNGVVDDSQLPKDRFSAERLKGVDSTLKIQPAKLEDSAVYLCASSLAGGEQETQYFGPGTRLLVL.

The chain combines TRBV30 with TRBJ2-1, with TRBD1 identical over 10 bases. Germline assignment: CDR1 GTSNPN and CDR2 SVGIG (reference sequence). The V segment lost 3 bases and the J segment 5 bases; nucleotides outside the gene matches: 4. This CDR3 has 14 amino acids. The CDR3 sequence: CAWSPTGGNNEQFF. In DNA, the CDR3 is TGTGCCTGGAGCCCGACAGGGGGCAACAATGAGCAGTTCTTC.

This sequence joins TRBV18 and TRBJ1-2; possible D gene TRBD1, 5 bases. The CDR3 is 15 residues long. V dropped 5 bases and J dropped 4 bases, with 17 bases sitting between them. Germline loops: CDR1 KGHSH, CDR2 LQKENI. The CDR3 nucleotides are TGTGCCAGCTCATATCCACGTCCGGGGGGCTATGGCTACACCTTC. It translates to CASSYPRPGGYGYTF.

The rearrangement joins TRBV25-1 to TRBJ2-1; 9 bases are a match to TRBD1. The CDR3 is 13 amino acids. V shed 7 bases, J shed 8 bases, and the junction held 6 bases outside the gene matches. CDR1 MGHDK and CDR2 SYGVNS come from the germline V gene. CDR3 in DNA: TGTGCCAGCAACCCGGGACAGGGTTATGAGCAGTTCTTC. Translation gives CASNPGQGYEQFF. The full variable domain, rest sourced from reference TRBV25-1 and TRBJ2-1, is EADIYQTPRYLVIGTGKKITLECSQTMGHDKMYWYQQDPGMELHLIHYSYGVNSTEKGDLSSESTVSRIRTEHFPLTLESARPSHTSQYLCASNPGQGYEQFFGPGTRLTVL.

The CDR3 nucleotides are TGTGCCAGTAGTATTACAGGGGACTATGGCTACACCTTC. Amino acid sequence: CASSITGDYGYTF. The rearrangement links TRBV19 to TRBJ1-2; 7 bases are shared with TRBD1. CDR1 and CDR2 (germline): LNHDA, SQIVND (reference sequence). The V gene end was trimmed by 3 bases and the J gene end by 3 bases; junction bases not matched to a gene: 1. The CDR3 totals 13 residues.

The V call is TRBV5-4, the J call TRBJ2-1; D possibly corresponds to TRBD2 (6 bases). This CDR3 region has 16 residues. V was shortened by 0 bases and J by 2 bases, with 12 bases between the two germline ends. Germline V gives CDR1 SGHNT, CDR2 YYREEE (reference sequence). The CDR3 spells CASSLGGGVTYNEQFF. CDR3 DNA sequence: TGTGCCAGCAGCTTGGGCGGCGGGGTTACCTACAATGAGCAGTTCTTC.

This clone has just one count. The V gene is TRBV11-2, the J gene TRBJ1-3, with 8 nucleotides matching TRBD1. V shed 3 bases and J 4 bases; nucleotides not matched to a gene: 5. Germline CDR1 SGHAT, CDR2 FQNNGV. The CDR3 runs 15 residues. The DNA for the CDR3 is TGTGCCAGCAGCTTCGACAGGGGAACCGGAAACACCATATATTTT. It encodes CASSFDRGTGNTIYF.

The CDR3 is CASSGAGNIYEQYF. In DNA form, the CDR3 reads TGTGCCAGCAGTGGGGCAGGGAACATATACGAGCAGTACTTC. The rearrangement uses TRBV2 and TRBJ2-7, with D perhaps matching TRBD1 (5 bases). V gave up 4 bases and J gave up 4 bases, with 14 bases separating them. Germline values: CDR1 SNHLY, CDR2 FYNNEI. The CDR3 length is 14 residues.

V gene TRBV7-2 combines with J gene TRBJ2-3, with TRBD2 matching over 10 bases. V shed 5 bases and J 6 bases; nucleotides not matched to a gene: 8. Looked up from germline, CDR1 is SGHTA and CDR2 is FQGNSA. The CDR3 runs 15 residues. The CDR3 nucleotides are TGTGCCAGCAGCCCGGGACTAGCGAGCAGTGATACGCAGTATTTT. This gives the protein CASSPGLASSDTQYF.

V and J are TRBV7-2 and TRBJ2-7; 8 nucleotides agree with TRBD1. With V trimmed by 1 base and J by 5 bases, 7 bases remained unmatched. The germline gives CDR1 SGHTA, CDR2 FQGNSA. CDR3 length equals 15 residues. The CDR3 region has the DNA TGTGCCAGCAGCTTAGTAGTACAGGGGGTGCACGAGCAGTACTTC. It specifies CASSLVVQGVHEQYF. Using reference TRBV7-2 and TRBJ2-7 for the parts outside the CDR3, the full variable domain is GAGVSQSPSNKVTEKGKDVELRCDPISGHTALYWYRQSLGQGLEFLIYFQGNSAPDKSGLPSDRFSAERTGGSVSTLTIQRTQQEDSAVYLCASSLVVQGVHEQYFGPGTRLTVT.

This clone turned up a few times. The rearrangement uses TRBV19 and TRBJ2-7, with 8 positions matching TRBD2. The CDR3 is made up of 15 amino acids. Germline CDR1 LNHDA, CDR2 SQIVND (reference sequence). Trimming took 6 bases from V and 2 from J; bases not matched to a gene: 9. The CDR3 DNA sequence: TGTGCCAGTAGACTTAGCGGGAAGGGGACCTACGAGCAGTACTTC. This translates into CASRLSGKGTYEQYF. Drawing the rest from reference TRBV19 and TRBJ2-7, the complete variable domain is DGGITQSPKYLFRKEGQNVTLSCEQNLNHDAMYWYRQDPGQGLRLIYYSQIVNDFQKGDIAEGYSVSREKKESFPLTVTSAQKNPTAFYLCASRLSGKGTYEQYFGPGTRLTVT.